The table lists the clone carrying this TCR beta chain with a few counts. Its antigen remains unknown. V dropped 3 bases and J dropped 4; count of bases not matched to a gene: 8. The CDR3 loop spans 17 amino acids. The data are from a study of T-cell memory formation after mild COVID-19. From 5'RACE with constant-segment primers came TCR alpha and TCR beta cDNA libraries that carried sample barcodes and UMIs. Each CDR3 protein is one row after TCRdb ran MiXCR on the 5' RACE reads. The table includes 500,000 to 650,000 distinct CDR3 sequences, roughly 21% detected once. Notes on the study in general: In second-wave clones peaking day 37, SARS-CoV-2 specificity remained unconfirmed.

This rearrangement joins TRBV12-3 or TRBV12-4 to TRBJ2-3; 12 bases match TRBD2. This receptor was taken from an adult woman who had mild COVID-19 (a few samples of this study predate the infection). Cell type and time point are not known. The sample consisted of PBMCs or a T cell subset sorted from them (not recorded which). The CDR3 nucleotides read TGTGCCAGCAGTTTCGCACCACTAGCGGGAGGATCAGATACGCAGTATTTT. Translating it yields CASSFAPLAGGSDTQYF.